The 15 T cell receptor beta chains below come from one sample, sequenced in a study of blood T cell repertoires in COVID-19. The data were produced by immunoSEQ multiplex PCR, yet TCRdb's version contains in-frame clones alone and is incomplete. Seen here are some 90,000 clones, about 70% observed once, and the top ten hold 20% to 25%. The specimen was peripheral blood. These receptors were taken from a woman aged 55-69 years in a cohort sampled during active or convalescent COVID-19.

The CDR3 sequence: CASPHSGQCYSNQPQHF. The CDR3 nucleotides are TGTGCCAGCCCTCACTCAGGACAATGCTATAGCAATCAGCCCCAGCATTTT. The V call is TRBV6-7, the J call TRBJ1-5; maybe TRBD1 (5 bases). TRBV6-7 is reported as an ORF; its role is uncertain. V was shortened by 8 bases and J by 0 bases, with 20 bases between the two germline ends. The CDR3 sequence is 17 residues long.

The J gene is TRBJ1-2, the V gene TRBV12-3 or TRBV12-4; perhaps TRBD1 as D (6 bases). V was clipped by 6 bases and J by 4 bases, with 9 bases between them. CDR3 size: 12 residues. The CDR3 nucleotides are TGTGCCAGCAGCGGACAGAGCTATGGCTACACCTTC. It yields the protein CASSGQSYGYTF.

The rearrangement joins TRBV19 to TRBJ2-3; D possibly corresponds to TRBD1 (6 bases). The CDR3 totals 15 residues. V lost 5 bases to trimming and J lost 2 bases, with 14 bases between them. Per the germline V gene, CDR1 is LNHDA and CDR2 is SQIVND (reference sequence). The CDR3 spells CASSASQGYTDTQYF. CDR3 bases: TGTGCCAGTAGTGCGTCACAGGGATACACAGATACGCAGTATTTT.

A remark on this clone: At one of its ends the junction is not consistent with the germline gene, which may arise from a read error. The chain uses TRBV30 and TRBJ1-2, with 9 bases aligning to TRBD1. This CDR3 has 11 residues. Germline V CDR1 and CDR2: GTSNPN, SVGIG (reference sequence). CDR3 sequence reads: CAWTVGQGLAF. Here the CDR3 DNA reads TGTGCCTGGACTGTCGGACAGGGGCTCGCCTTC.

V and J are TRBV3-1 (or the pseudogene TRBV3-2) and TRBJ2-7; 11 positions match TRBD1. Germline values: CDR1 LGHDT, CDR2 YNNKEL (reference sequence). The CDR3 totals 16 residues. Trimming at V came to 1 base and at J to 4 bases, leaving 6 bases not matched to a gene. The CDR3 loop is CASSQGHGTGGYEQYF. DNA for the CDR3: TGTGCCAGCAGCCAAGGCCATGGGACAGGGGGTTACGAGCAGTACTTC.

The chain recombines TRBV30 with TRBJ2-2, with no clear D. The V and J ends lost 2 bases and 5 bases respectively, with 9 bases between them. The CDR3 has 13 residues. Germline CDR1 reads GTSNPN; CDR2 reads SVGIG (reference sequence). For the CDR3, the DNA is TGTGCCTGGAGTCTACTATCTACCGGGGAGCTGTTTTTT. Translated: CAWSLLSTGELFF.

This clone showed up many times. The genes are TRBV3-1 (or the pseudogene TRBV3-2) and TRBJ1-4; tentative D call: TRBD1 (5 bases). V was cut by 4 bases and J by 3 bases, with 18 bases left in between. The CDR3 is 17 amino acids. Per the germline V gene, CDR1 is LGHDT and CDR2 is YNNKEL (reference sequence). CDR3 residues: CASSPRQGAVANEKLFF. In nucleotides, the CDR3 is TGTGCCAGCAGCCCACGGCAAGGGGCGGTGGCTAATGAAAAACTGTTTTTT.

A few counts support this clone. This sequence joins TRBV28 and TRBJ1-2, with D possibly matching TRBD1 (5 bases). V dropped 6 bases and J dropped 6 bases, with 17 bases sitting between them. The CDR3 is 14 amino acids. Germline CDR1 and CDR2: MDHEN and SYDVKM. CDR3 region: CASSPWGGNDGYTF. DNA for the CDR3: TGTGCCAGCAGCCCCTGGGGGGGAAACGATGGCTACACCTTC.

This chain joins TRBV6-6 and TRBJ2-7, with TRBD1 matching 7 bases. CDR1 and CDR2 (germline): MNHNY, SVGAGI (reference sequence). This CDR3 is 12 amino acids long. With 6 bases clipped from V and 5 bases from J, the junction kept 4 bases outside the gene matches. This CDR3 reads CASRPGTDEQYF. The CDR3 DNA is TGTGCCAGCAGGCCCGGGACAGACGAGCAGTACTTC.

This chain joins TRBV7-8 and TRBJ1-6, with TRBD1 matching over 7 bases. The CDR3 loop spans 19 amino acids. Trimming cost V 2 bases and J 7 bases; bases outside gene matches: 17. Looked up from germline, CDR1 is SGHVS and CDR2 is FQNEAQ. In nucleotides, the CDR3 is TGTGCCAGCAGCTTAATATACGACGGATGGACAGGAGAAAATTCACCCCTCCACTTT. Amino acids: CASSLIYDGWTGENSPLHF.

The chain uses TRBV19 and TRBJ2-2, with 7 nucleotides matching TRBD1. Germline loops: CDR1 LNHDA, CDR2 SQIVND (reference sequence). The V and J ends lost 6 bases and 5 bases, in that order; junction bases with no gene match: 3. CDR3 length equals 13 residues. This chain's CDR3 is CASRTGITGELFF. The CDR3 DNA reads TGTGCCAGTAGGACAGGGATTACCGGGGAGCTGTTTTTT.

The V and J genes are TRBV5-1 and TRBJ1-3; D unresolved. This CDR3 has 13 amino acids. From germline, CDR1 is SGHRS and CDR2 YFSETQ. Trimming took 0 bases from V and 4 from J, leaving 5 bases between them. This CDR3 is CASSLGRGNTIYF. The DNA of the CDR3 is TGCGCCAGCAGCTTGGGGCGGGGAAACACCATATATTTT.

The chain joins TRBV19 to TRBJ1-4; D perhaps matches TRBD1 (6 bases). This CDR3 has 11 amino acids. CDR1 and CDR2 (germline): LNHDA, SQIVND (reference sequence). Trimming left V 4 bases short and J 14 bases short, with 11 bases between. The chain's CDR3 is CASSTRTELFF. CDR3 coding DNA: TGTGCCAGTAGTACCCGGACAGAGCTGTTTTTT.

The chain combines TRBV7-9 with TRBJ2-1; D gene uncertain. CDR1 is SEHNR, CDR2 FQNEAQ, per germline (reference sequence). There are 15 residues in the CDR3. The V and J ends lost 3 bases and 1 base respectively, with 10 bases between them. The CDR3 loop is CASSLAEASYNEQFF. The CDR3 nucleotides are TGTGCCAGCAGCTTGGCGGAAGCGTCCTACAATGAGCAGTTCTTC.

V and J are TRBV7-2 and TRBJ1-5; D unresolved. CDR3 length: 13 residues. Trimming removed 5 bases from V and 9 bases from J, with 14 bases in between. Germline-derived CDR1 and CDR2 are SGHTA and FQGNSA. CDR3 coding DNA: TGTGCCAGCAGCCTAGGTCAGGCGCTGCCCCAGCATTTT. Translation gives CASSLGQALPQHF.